These 6 T cell receptor beta chains came from one sample sequenced in a study of Graves' ophthalmopathy and Graves' hyperthyroidism. Amplification targeted the TCR beta CDR3 regions, with RNA transcripts as the source material. First-round RT-PCR relied on HTBI primers, and a second-round multiplex PCR came next. TCRdb analysed the multiplex PCR reads with MiXCR anew, one entry per CDR3 protein. The sample holds about 740,000 distinct CDR3 sequences, roughly two fifths seen once. The sample comprised peripheral blood. These TCRs come from an adult man with Graves' ophthalmopathy.

In DNA form, the CDR3 reads TGTGCCAGCAGTGGACGACAGGGGGCAAATCAGCCCCAGCATTTT. Translating gives CASSGRQGANQPQHF. The V gene is TRBV2, the J gene TRBJ1-5, with TRBD1 matching 10 bases. This CDR3 has 15 amino acids. Trimming removed 4 bases from V and 4 bases from J; junction bases left unmatched: 4. The germline V gene has CDR1 SNHLY and CDR2 FYNNEI.

This sequence joins TRBV19 and TRBJ2-5; tentatively, D is TRBD1 or TRBD2 (5 bases each). CDR3 length equals 15 residues. Germline assignment: CDR1 LNHDA and CDR2 SQIVND (reference sequence). The V and J ends lost 5 bases and 2 bases respectively, with 15 bases between them. The CDR3 loop reads CASSDRDRLQETQYF. In nucleotides, the CDR3 is TGTGCCAGTAGTGATCGGGACCGGTTACAAGAGACCCAGTACTTC. Combining the CDR3 with reference TRBV19 and TRBJ2-5 gives the whole variable domain DGGITQSPKYLFRKEGQNVTLSCEQNLNHDAMYWYRQDPGQGLRLIYYSQIVNDFQKGDIAEGYSVSREKKESFPLTVTSAQKNPTAFYLCASSDRDRLQETQYFGPGTRLLVL.

The V call is TRBV7-2, the J call TRBJ2-7; TRBD2 aligns across 8 bases. The CDR3 consists of 13 residues. Germline V gene lookup returns CDR1 SGHTA and CDR2 FQGNSA. Trimming took 5 bases from V and 7 from J; bases not matched to a gene: 7. CDR3 DNA sequence: TGTGCCAGCAGCGCCGTTAGCGGGGTTGAGCAGTACTTC. Translating gives CASSAVSGVEQYF.

The chain carries TRBV6-5 and TRBJ2-5; 9 bases are a match to TRBD2. In germline, CDR1 is MNHEY, CDR2 SVGAGI. The CDR3 contains 17 residues. V shed 2 bases, J shed 5 bases, and the junction held 12 bases outside the gene matches. This CDR3 is CASSYVASGMGRETQYF. The DNA for the CDR3 is TGTGCCAGCAGTTACGTCGCTAGCGGGATGGGTAGGGAGACCCAGTACTTC.

The J gene is TRBJ1-1, the V gene TRBV10-3, with D perhaps matching TRBD1 (5 bases). The CDR3 length is 13 residues. Germline V gene lookup returns CDR1 ENHRY and CDR2 SYGVKD. Trimming pared 6 bases from V and 4 bases from J, leaving 12 bases between. CDR3: CAIRKLGATEAFF. The DNA of the CDR3 is TGTGCCATCAGGAAGCTAGGGGCCACTGAAGCTTTCTTT.

This clonotype was detected only once. A read error is possible here, since a much larger clone lies one base away. This chain links TRBV9 with TRBJ2-7; D perhaps matches TRBD2 (6 bases). The CDR3 is 15 residues long. Trimming cost V 4 bases and J 3 bases, with 17 bases left between them. Germline V gene lookup returns CDR1 SGDLS and CDR2 YYNGEE. CDR3 sequence (DNA): TGTGCCAGCAGCAGAACCGGGACTGCAATCTACGAGCAGTACTTC. Protein product: CASSRTGTAIYEQYF.